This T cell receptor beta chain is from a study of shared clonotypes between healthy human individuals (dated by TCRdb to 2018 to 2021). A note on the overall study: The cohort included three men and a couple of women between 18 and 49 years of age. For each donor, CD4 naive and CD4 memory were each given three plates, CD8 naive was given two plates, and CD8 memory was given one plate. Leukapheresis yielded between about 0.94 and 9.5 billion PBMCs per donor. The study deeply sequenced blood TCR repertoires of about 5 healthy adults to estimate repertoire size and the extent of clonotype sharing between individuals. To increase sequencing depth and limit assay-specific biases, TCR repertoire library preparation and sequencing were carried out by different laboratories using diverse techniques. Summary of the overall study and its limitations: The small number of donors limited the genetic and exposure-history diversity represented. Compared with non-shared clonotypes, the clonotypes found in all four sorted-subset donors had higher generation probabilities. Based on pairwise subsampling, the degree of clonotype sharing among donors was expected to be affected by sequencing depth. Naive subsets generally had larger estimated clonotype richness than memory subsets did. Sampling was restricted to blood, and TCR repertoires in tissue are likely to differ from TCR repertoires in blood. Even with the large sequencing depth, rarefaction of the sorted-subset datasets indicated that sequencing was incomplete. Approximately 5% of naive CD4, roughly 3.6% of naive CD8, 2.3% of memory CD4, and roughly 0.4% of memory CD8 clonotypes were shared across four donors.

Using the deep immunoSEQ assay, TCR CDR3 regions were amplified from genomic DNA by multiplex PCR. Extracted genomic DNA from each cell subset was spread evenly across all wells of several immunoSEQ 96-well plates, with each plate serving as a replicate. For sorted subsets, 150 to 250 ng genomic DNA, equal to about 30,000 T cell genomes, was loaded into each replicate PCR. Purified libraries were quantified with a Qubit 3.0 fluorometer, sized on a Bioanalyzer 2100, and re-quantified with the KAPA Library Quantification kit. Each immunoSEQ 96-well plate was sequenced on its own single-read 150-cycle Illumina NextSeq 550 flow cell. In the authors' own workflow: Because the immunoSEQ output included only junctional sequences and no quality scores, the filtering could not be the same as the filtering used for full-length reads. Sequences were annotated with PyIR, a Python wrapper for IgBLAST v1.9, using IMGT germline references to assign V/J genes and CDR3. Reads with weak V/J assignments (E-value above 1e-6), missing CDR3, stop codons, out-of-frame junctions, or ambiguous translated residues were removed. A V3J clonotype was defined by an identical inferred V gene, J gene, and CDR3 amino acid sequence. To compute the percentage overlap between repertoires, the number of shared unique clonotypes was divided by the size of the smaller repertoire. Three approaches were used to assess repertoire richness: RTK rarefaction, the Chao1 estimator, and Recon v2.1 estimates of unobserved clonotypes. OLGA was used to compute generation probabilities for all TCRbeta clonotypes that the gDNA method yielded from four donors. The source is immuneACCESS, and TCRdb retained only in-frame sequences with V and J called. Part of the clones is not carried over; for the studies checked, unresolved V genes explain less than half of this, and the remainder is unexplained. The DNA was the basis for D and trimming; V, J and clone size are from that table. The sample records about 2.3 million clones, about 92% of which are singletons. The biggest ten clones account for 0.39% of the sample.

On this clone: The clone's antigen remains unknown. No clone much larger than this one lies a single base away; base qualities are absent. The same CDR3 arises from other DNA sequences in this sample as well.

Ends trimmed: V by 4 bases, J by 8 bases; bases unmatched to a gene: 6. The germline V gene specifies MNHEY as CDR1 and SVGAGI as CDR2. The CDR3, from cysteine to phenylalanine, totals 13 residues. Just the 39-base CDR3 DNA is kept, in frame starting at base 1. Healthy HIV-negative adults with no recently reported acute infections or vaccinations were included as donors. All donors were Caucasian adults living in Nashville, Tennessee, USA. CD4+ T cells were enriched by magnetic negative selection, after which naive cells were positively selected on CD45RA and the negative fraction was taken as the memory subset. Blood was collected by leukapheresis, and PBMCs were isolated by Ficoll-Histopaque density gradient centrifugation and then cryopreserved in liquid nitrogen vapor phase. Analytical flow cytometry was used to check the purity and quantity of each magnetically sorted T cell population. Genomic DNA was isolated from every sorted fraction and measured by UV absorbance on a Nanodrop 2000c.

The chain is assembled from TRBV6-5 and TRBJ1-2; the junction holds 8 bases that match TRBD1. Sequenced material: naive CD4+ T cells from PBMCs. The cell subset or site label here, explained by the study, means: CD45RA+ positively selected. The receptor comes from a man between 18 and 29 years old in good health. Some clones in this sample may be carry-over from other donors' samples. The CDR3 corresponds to CASSSGQGGGYTF. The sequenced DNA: TGTGCCAGCAGTTCCGGACAGGGTGGGGGCTACACCTTC.